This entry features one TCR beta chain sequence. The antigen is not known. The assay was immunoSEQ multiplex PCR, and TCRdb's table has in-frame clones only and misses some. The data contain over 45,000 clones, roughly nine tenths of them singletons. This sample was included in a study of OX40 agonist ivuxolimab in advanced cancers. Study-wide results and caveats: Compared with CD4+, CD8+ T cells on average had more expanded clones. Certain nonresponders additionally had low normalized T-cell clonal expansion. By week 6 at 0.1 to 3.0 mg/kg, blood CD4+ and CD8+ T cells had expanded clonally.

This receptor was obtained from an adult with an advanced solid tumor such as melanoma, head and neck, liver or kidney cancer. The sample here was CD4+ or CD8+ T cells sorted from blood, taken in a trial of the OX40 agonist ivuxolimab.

The chain's CDR3 is CASRKTGPANYGYTF. CDR3 sequence (DNA): TGTGCCAGCAGGAAAACAGGGCCAGCTAACTATGGCTACACCTTC. The chain recombines TRBV6-1 with TRBJ1-2; a weak D match, TRBD1 (6 bases). V lost 6 bases to trimming and J lost 0 bases, with 14 bases between them. The CDR3 extends over 15 amino acids. The germline CDR1 and CDR2 sequences are MNHNS and SASEGT.